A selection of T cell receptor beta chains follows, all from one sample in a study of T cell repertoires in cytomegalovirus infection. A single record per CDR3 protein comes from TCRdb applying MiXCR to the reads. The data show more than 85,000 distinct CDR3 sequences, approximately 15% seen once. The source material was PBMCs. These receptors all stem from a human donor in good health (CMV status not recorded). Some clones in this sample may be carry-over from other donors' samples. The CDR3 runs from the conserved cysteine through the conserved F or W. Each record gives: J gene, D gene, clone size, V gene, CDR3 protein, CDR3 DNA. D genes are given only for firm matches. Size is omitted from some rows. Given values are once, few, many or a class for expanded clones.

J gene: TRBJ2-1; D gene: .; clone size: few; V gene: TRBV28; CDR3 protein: CASGTNYNEQFF; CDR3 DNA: TGTGCCAGCGGGACAAATTACAATGAGCAGTTCTTC
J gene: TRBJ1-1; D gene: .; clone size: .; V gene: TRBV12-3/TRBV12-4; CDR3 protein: CASSFSQIGTEAFF; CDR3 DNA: TGTGCCAGCAGTTTTTCACAGATAGGCACTGAAGCTTTCTTT
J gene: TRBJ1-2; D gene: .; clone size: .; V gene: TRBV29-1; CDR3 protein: CSVDVLLGGDNYGYTF; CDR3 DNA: TGCAGCGTTGATGTCTTATTGGGTGGGGATAACTATGGCTACACCTTC
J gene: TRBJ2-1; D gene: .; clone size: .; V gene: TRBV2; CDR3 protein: CASNPTATYNEQFF; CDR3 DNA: TGTGCCAGCAACCCCACCGCGACCTACAATGAGCAGTTCTTC
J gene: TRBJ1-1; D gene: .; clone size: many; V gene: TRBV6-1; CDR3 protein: CASSEGLRNTEAFF; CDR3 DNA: TGTGCCAGCAGTGAGGGACTGAGGAACACTGAAGCTTTCTTT
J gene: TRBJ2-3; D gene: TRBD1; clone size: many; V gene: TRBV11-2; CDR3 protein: CASSAYPGDRSTDTQYF; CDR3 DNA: TGTGCCAGCAGCGCCTACCCCGGGGACAGAAGCACAGATACGCAGTATTTT
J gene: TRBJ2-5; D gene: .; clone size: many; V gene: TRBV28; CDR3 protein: CASRSGAQETQYF; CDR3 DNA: TGTGCCAGCCGTTCCGGAGCCCAAGAGACCCAGTACTTC
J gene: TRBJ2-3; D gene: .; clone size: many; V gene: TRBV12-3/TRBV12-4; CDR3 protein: CASRVTDTQYF; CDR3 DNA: TGTGCCAGCAGGGTCACAGATACGCAGTATTTT
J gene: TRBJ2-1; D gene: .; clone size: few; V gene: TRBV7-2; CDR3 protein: CASTLNNEQFF; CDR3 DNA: TGTGCCAGCACCCTTAACAATGAGCAGTTCTTC
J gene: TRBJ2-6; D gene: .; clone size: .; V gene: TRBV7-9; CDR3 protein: CASTRNPGANVLTF; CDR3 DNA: TGTGCCAGCACCCGAAATCCTGGGGCCAACGTCCTGACTTTC
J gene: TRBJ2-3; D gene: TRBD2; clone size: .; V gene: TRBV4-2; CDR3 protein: CASSQLTSGGGTDTQYF; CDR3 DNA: TGTGCCAGCAGCCAACTTACTAGCGGGGGGGGCACAGATACGCAGTATTTT
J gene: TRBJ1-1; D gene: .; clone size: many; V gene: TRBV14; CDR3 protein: CASSQDVKENTEAFF; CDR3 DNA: TGTGCCAGCAGCCAAGATGTTAAGGAGAACACTGAAGCTTTCTTT
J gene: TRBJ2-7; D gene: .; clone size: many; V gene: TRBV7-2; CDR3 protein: CASSLMSGVNPYEQYF; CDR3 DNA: TGTGCCAGCAGCCTCATGTCGGGGGTCAACCCCTACGAGCAGTACTTC
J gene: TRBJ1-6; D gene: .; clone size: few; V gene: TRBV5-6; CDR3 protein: CASSLAGRYNSPLHF; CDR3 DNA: TGTGCCAGCAGCTTGGCAGGCAGATATAATTCACCCCTCCACTTT
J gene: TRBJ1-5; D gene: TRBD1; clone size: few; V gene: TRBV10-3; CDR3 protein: CAISGSGGGNQPQHF; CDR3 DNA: TGTGCCATCAGTGGGTCAGGGGGGGGCAATCAGCCCCAGCATTTT
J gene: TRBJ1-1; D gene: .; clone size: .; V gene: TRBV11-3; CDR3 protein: CASSFGVSTEAFF; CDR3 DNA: TGTGCCAGCAGCTTTGGGGTTTCCACTGAAGCTTTCTTT
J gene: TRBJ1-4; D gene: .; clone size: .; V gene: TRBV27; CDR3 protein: CASSLPTLLTFRGTFNEKLFF; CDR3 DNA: TGTGCCAGCAGTTTACCCACGCTCCTGACGTTCCGTGGGACCTTTAATGAAAAACTGTTTTTT
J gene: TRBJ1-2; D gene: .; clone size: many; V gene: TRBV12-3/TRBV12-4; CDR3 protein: CASSLVAGVHGYTF; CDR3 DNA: TGTGCCAGCAGTTTAGTCGCAGGGGTCCATGGCTACACCTTC
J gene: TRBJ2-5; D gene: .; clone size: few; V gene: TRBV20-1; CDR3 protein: CSARDTGTNILQETQYF; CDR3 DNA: TGCAGTGCTAGAGATACCGGGACAAACATCTTACAAGAGACCCAGTACTTC
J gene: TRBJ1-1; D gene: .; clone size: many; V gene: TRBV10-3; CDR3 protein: CAISEGVSGTEAFF; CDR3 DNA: TGTGCCATCAGTGAGGGTGTCTCGGGCACTGAAGCTTTCTTT
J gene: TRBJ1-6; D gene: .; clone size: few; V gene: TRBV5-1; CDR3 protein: CASSPGLRDSPLHF; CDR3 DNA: TGCGCCAGCAGCCCCGGACTGAGGGATTCACCCCTCCACTTT
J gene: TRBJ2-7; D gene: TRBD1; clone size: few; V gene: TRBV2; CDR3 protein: CASSEWGTGDEQYF; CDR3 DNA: TGTGCCAGCAGTGAATGGGGGACAGGGGACGAGCAGTACTTC
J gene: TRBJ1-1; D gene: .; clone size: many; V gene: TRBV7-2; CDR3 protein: CASSLLGQTNTEAFF; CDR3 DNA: TGTGCCAGCAGCCTACTAGGACAGACGAACACTGAAGCTTTCTTT
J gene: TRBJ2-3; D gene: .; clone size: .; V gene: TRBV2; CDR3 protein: CASSAEWGQGDF; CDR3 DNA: TGTGCCAGCAGTGCCGAGTGGGGTCAAGGGGATTTT
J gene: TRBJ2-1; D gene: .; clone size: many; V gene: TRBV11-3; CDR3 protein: CASSLGGSYEQFF; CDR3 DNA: TGTGCCAGCAGCTTAGGGGGGTCTTATGAGCAGTTCTTC
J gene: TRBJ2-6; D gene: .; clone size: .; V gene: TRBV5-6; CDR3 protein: CASTPYTAISGANVLTF; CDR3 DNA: TGTGCCAGCACCCCCTACACCGCCATCTCTGGGGCCAACGTCCTGACTTTC
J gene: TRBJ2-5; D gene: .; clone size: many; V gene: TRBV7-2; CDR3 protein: CASSLGSRARVTQYF; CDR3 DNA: TGTGCCAGCAGCTTAGGGTCCCGTGCGAGGGTGACCCAGTACTTC
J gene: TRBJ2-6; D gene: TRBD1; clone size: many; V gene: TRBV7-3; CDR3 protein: CASSLRRQGALGANVLTF; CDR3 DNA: TGTGCCAGCAGCTTAAGGCGACAGGGGGCGCTTGGGGCCAACGTCCTGACTTTC
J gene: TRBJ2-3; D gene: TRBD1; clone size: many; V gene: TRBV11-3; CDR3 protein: CASSPLQGDMSTDTQYF; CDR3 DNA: TGTGCCAGCAGCCCGCTACAGGGGGACATGAGCACAGATACGCAGTATTTT
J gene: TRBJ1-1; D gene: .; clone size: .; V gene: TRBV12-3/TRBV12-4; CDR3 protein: CASSTTGNTEAFF; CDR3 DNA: TGTGCCAGCAGTACAACAGGGAACACTGAAGCTTTCTTT
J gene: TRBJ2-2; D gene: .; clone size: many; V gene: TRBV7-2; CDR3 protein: CASSLWRPGELFF; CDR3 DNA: TGTGCCAGCAGCTTATGGAGGCCCGGGGAGCTGTTTTTT
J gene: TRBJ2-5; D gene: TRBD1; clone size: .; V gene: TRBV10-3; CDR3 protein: CAISGDRGEETQYF; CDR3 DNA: TGTGCCATCAGTGGAGACAGGGGGGAAGAGACCCAGTACTTC
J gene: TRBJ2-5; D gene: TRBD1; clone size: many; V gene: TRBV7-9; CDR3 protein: CASALRDSQETQYF; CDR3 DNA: TGTGCCAGCGCGCTAAGGGACAGCCAAGAGACCCAGTACTTC
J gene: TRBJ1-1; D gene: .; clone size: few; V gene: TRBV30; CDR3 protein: CAWSMGRLNTEAFF; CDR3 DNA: TGTGCCTGGAGCATGGGACGGCTGAACACTGAAGCTTTCTTT
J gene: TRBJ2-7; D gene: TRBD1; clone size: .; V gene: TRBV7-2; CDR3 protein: CASSLERQGGGQYF; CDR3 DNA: TGTGCCAGCAGCTTAGAACGACAGGGGGGCGGGCAGTACTTC
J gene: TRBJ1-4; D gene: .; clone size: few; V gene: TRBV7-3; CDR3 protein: CASSPAGTTAPGRFF; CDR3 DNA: TGTGCCAGCAGCCCGGCCGGGACAACTGCCCCGGGGCGGTTTTTT
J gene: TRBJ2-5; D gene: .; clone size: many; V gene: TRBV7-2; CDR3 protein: CASSLNPAGETQYF; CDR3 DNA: TGTGCCAGCAGCTTAAACCCGGCGGGGGAGACCCAGTACTTC
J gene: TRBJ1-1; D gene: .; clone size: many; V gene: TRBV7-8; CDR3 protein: CASSGANTEAFF; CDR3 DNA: TGTGCCAGCAGTGGGGCAAACACTGAAGCTTTCTTT
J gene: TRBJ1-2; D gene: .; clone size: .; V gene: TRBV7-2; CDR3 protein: CASSSLTVNYGYTF; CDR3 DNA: TGTGCCAGCAGCTCATTAACCGTTAACTATGGCTACACCTTC
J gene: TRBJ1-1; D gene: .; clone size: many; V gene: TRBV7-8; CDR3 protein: CASSLAQGLTEAFF; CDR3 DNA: TGTGCCAGCAGCTTAGCCCAGGGATTGACTGAAGCTTTCTTT
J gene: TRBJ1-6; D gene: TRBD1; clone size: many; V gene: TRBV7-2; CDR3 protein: CASSERQGRGSPLHF; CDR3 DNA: TGTGCCAGCAGCGAGAGACAGGGTAGGGGATCACCCCTCCACTTT
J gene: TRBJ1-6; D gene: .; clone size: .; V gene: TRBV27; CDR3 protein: CASSPGVWNSPLHF; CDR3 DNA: TGTGCCAGCAGCCCGGGGGTCTGGAATTCACCCCTCCACTTT
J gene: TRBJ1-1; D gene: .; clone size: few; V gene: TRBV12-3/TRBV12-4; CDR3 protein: CASSLIRENTEAFF; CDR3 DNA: TGTGCCAGCAGTTTAATAAGGGAGAACACTGAAGCTTTCTTT
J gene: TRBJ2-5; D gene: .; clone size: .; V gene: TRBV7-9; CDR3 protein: CASSLGQIDQETQYF; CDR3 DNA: TGTGCCAGCAGCTTAGGACAGATCGACCAAGAGACCCAGTACTTC
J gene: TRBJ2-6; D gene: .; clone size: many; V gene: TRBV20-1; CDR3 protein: CSARDSGIISGANVLTF; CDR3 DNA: TGCAGTGCTAGAGATTCAGGGATTATCTCTGGGGCCAACGTCCTGACTTTC
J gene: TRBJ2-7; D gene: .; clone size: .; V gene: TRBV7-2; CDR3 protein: CASSLDRIFEEYF; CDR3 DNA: TGTGCCAGCAGCTTAGACCGGATCTTCGAGGAGTACTTC
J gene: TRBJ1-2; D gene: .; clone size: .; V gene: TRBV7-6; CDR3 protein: CASSSNAGDGYTF; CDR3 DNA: TGTGCCAGCAGCTCCAACGCAGGGGATGGCTACACCTTC
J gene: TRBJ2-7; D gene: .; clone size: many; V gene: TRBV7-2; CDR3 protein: CASTLSGGQHLEQYF; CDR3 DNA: TGTGCCAGCACCCTCTCCGGGGGACAGCACCTCGAGCAGTACTTC
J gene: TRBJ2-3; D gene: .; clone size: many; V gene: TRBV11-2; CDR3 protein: CASSLGGLADTQYF; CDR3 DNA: TGTGCCAGCAGCTTAGGGGGCCTCGCAGATACGCAGTATTTT
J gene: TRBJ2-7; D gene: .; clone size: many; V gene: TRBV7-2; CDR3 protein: CASSLGGISYEQYF; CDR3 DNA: TGTGCCAGCAGCTTAGGGGGGATCTCCTACGAGCAGTACTTC
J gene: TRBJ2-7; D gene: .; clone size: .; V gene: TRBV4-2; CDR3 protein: CASSQEGGGGPYEQYF; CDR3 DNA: TGTGCCAGCAGCCAAGAAGGTGGCGGCGGGCCCTACGAGCAGTACTTC
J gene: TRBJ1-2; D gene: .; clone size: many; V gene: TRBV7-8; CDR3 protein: CASSPRGDYGYTF; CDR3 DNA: TGTGCCAGCAGCCCCCGAGGGGACTATGGCTACACCTTC
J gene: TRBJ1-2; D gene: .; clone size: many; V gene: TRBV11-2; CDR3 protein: CASSLVWGARGYTF; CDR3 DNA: TGTGCCAGCAGCTTAGTCTGGGGGGCGCGCGGCTACACCTTC
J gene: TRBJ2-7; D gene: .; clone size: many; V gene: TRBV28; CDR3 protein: CASSLGFEQYF; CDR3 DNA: TGTGCCAGCAGTTTAGGGTTTGAGCAGTACTTC
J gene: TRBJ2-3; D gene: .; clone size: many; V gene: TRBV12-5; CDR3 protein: CASGLKGGGTDTQYF; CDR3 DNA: TGTGCTAGTGGGCTGAAAGGGGGGGGAACAGATACGCAGTATTTT
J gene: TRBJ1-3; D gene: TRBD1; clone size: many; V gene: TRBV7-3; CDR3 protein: CASSAGGQGSGNTIYF; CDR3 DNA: TGTGCCAGCAGCGCAGGGGGGCAGGGCTCTGGAAACACCATATATTTT
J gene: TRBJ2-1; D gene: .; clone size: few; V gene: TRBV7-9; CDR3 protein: CASSLLLGGLGNEQFF; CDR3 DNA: TGTGCCAGCAGCTTACTGTTGGGGGGCCTGGGGAATGAGCAGTTCTTC
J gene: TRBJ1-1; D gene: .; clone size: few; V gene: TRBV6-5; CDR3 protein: CASSYSDRPNAEAFF; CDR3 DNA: TGTGCCAGCAGTTACTCGGACAGACCGAACGCTGAAGCTTTCTTT